This T cell receptor beta chain was profiled in a study of blood T cell repertoires in COVID-19. Whole-study context: The study drew acute and convalescent COVID-19 samples from the United States, Italy and Spain. PBMCs, B-cell-depleted T cells, or T cells were the source of the cDNA or gDNA that made up the material.

The V segment lost 7 bases and the J segment 6 bases; nucleotides outside the gene matches: 8. The CDR3 length is 14 residues. Germline loops: CDR1 PRHDT, CDR2 FYEKMQ (reference sequence). Per the original data handling: Estimated nucleated cell counts came from reference gene primer amplification. Libraries were prepared by immunoSEQ multiplex PCR; TCRdb keeps only in-frame clonotypes and omits some of them. V and J calls plus clone size are reproduced from that table; the DNA served to infer D and trimming. This sample has approximately 160,000 clones, with approximately 79% found just once. This TCR derives from a woman older than 75 with acute or convalescent COVID-19. The chain has TRBV13 and TRBJ1-4, with 7 bases lining up with TRBD1. Material for sequencing was peripheral blood. CDR3 protein: CASTMGQGDEKLFF. CDR3 DNA: TGTGCCAGCACCATGGGTCAGGGGGATGAAAAACTGTTTTTT.